This T cell receptor (beta chain) originates from a study of cytomegalovirus exposure and HLA in healthy donors. Generated by immunoSEQ multiplex PCR, the TCRdb table keeps only in-frame clones and is missing some. This repertoire shows roughly 330,000 clones, 87% found once; its top ten account for approximately 1%. CDR1 is SNHLY and CDR2 is FYNNEI in the germline V gene. The CDR3 is 13 residues long. The V end was cut by 6 bases, the J end by 2 bases, with 11 bases between. The chain couples TRBV2 to TRBJ2-7; D possibly matches TRBD1 or TRBD2 (5 bases each). The sequence came from a woman in her 30s in good health and CMV-seropositive. The sample was PBMCs. CDR3 nucleotide sequence: TGTGCCAGCAGCGGGGCTAGCCCCTACGAGCAGTACTTC. This translates into CASSGASPYEQYF.